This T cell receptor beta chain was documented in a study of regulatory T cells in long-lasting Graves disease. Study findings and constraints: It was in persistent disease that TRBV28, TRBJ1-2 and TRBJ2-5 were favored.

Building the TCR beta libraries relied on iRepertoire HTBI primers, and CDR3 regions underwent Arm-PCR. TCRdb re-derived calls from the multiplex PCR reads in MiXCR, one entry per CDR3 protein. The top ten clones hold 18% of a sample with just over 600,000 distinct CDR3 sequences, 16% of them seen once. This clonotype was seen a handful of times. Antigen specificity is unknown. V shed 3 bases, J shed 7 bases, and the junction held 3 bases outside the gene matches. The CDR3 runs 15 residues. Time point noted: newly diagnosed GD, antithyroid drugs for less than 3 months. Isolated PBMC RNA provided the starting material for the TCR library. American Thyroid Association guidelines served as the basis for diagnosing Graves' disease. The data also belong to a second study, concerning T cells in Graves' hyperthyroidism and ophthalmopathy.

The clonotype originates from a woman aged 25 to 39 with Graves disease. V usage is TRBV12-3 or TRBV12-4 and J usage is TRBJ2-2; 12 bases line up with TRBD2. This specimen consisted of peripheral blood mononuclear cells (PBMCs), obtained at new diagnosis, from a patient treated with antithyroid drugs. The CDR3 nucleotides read TGTGCCAGCAGTTTCCTAGCGGGAGGGATCGGGGAGCTGTTTTTT. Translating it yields CASSFLAGGIGELFF.